This T cell receptor beta chain was retrieved from a study of Ad26.COV2.S vaccination and SARS-CoV-2 variants. For the study at large: Participants got Ad26.COV2.S intramuscularly, once or twice 56 days apart.

Notes on the study in general: The analyses of TCR breadth and depth may have understated the size of total T cell responses.

The V segment lost 4 bases and the J segment 5 bases; nucleotides outside the gene matches: 6. The CDR3 runs 15 residues. Germline CDR1 is SGHKS and CDR2 is YYEKEE (reference sequence). Assay used: immunoSEQ multiplex PCR; TCRdb lists only in-frame clones, some missing. The profile shows over 400,000 clones, about 92% of them singletons. Described treatment: around 19 received Ad26.COV2.S at low or high dose, single or two shots; roughly five received placebo; per-sample allocation not given. Specimen acquisition occurred on day 63 following the initial vaccine or placebo injection. Participants' vaccine, an Ad26 vector, delivered Wuhan-strain SARS-CoV-2 spike. Regarding this clone: Antigen: not known.

The source of this sequence is a person aged 18-65 years who received the Ad26.COV2.S COVID-19 vaccine or a placebo. This specimen consisted of peripheral blood, obtained in a trial of Ad26.COV2.S vaccine versus placebo. The V gene is TRBV5-5, the J gene TRBJ2-5; TRBD2 aligns across 12 bases. The CDR3 reads CASSRTSGGIETQYF. The CDR3 region has the DNA TGTGCCAGCAGCCGTACTAGCGGGGGGATTGAGACCCAGTACTTC.